This T cell receptor (beta chain) was identified during a study of regulatory T cells in long-lasting Graves disease. Study-level findings and limits: TCR diversity was lower in persistent Graves' patients (versus newly diagnosed ones).

V lost 4 bases to trimming and J lost 1 base, with 13 bases between them. This CDR3 is 15 amino acids long. Germline CDR1 and CDR2: MNHNS and SASEGT. According to the study, TCR beta libraries were built with iRepertoire HTBI primers and CDR3-region Arm-PCR. Each CDR3 protein gets one entry after TCRdb re-called the multiplex PCR reads with MiXCR. The sample consists of 300,000 to 350,000 distinct CDR3 sequences, roughly 21% of them appearing once. The time point denotes: persistent/refractory GD, antithyroid drugs over 5 years with positive TRAb. The TCR library was prepared using RNA isolated from PBMCs. In the case of this clonotype: Its antigen is not known.

The TCR sequence derives from a female donor with Graves disease. The chain recombines TRBV6-1 with TRBJ1-1; D may be TRBD1 (6 bases). The input for sequencing was peripheral blood mononuclear cells (PBMCs), taken when the disease was refractory, from a patient treated with antithyroid drugs. The CDR3 here is CASSGRQVQNTEAFF. In DNA, the CDR3 is TGTGCCAGCAGTGGTCGACAGGTTCAGAACACTGAAGCTTTCTTT.